This T cell receptor (beta chain) was recorded in a study of cytomegalovirus exposure and HLA in healthy donors. Study at large: Later analysis reported that the roughly 120 validation repertoires shared the platform of the approximately 690 first-cohort repertoires. Study-wide findings and caveats: According to reports, the classifier identified cytomegalovirus status with high specificity and sensitivity.

Separation from the roughly 670-subject first cohort characterized the roughly 120-subject validation cohort, to which the donors belonged. Assay: immunoSEQ multiplex PCR; the TCRdb copy retains only in-frame clones and omits some. This sample has some 130,000 clones, with about 86% found just once. The ends were cut back, 5 bases at V and 3 bases at J, with 17 bases in the middle. The CDR3 runs to 15 residues. Germline CDR1 reads SGHRS; CDR2 reads YFSETQ. Points on this clone: Its target is unknown.

The receptor's source is a young man in good health and CMV-seronegative. Sequencing input: PBMCs. The rearrangement uses TRBV5-1 and TRBJ2-5, with D perhaps matching TRBD1 (6 bases). Here the CDR3 reads CASSEQGTTEETQYF. The CDR3 DNA reads as TGCGCCAGCAGTGAGCAGGGGACAACTGAAGAGACCCAGTACTTC.